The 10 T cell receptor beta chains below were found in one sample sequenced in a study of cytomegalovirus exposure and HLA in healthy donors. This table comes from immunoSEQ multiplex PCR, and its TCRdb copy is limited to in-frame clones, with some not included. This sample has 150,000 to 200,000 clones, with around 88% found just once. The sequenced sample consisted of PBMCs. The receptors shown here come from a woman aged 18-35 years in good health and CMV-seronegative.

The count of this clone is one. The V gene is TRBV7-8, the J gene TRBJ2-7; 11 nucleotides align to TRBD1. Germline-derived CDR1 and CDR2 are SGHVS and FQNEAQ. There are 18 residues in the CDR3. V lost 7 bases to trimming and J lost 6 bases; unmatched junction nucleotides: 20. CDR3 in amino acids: CASTQRSQWTGGVSEQYF. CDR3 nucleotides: TGTGCCAGCACCCAAAGGAGTCAGTGGACAGGGGGCGTATCCGAGCAGTACTTC.

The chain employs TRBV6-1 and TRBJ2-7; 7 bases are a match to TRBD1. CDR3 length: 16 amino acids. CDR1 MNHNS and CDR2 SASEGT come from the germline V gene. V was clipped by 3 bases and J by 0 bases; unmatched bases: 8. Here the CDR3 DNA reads TGTGCCAGCAGTGATTCTGCCGGGACAGCCTCCTACGAGCAGTACTTC. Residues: CASSDSAGTASYEQYF.

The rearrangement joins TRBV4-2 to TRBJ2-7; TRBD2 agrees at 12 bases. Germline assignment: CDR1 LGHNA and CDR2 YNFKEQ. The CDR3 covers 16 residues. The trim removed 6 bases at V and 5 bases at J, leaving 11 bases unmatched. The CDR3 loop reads CASRPVSSGGAHEQYF. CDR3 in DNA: TGTGCCAGCAGGCCAGTTTCTAGCGGGGGGGCCCACGAGCAGTACTTC.

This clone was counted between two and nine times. The CDR3 sequence: CASSPGQFNQPQHF. In nucleotides, the CDR3 is TGTGCCAGCAGCCCCGGACAGTTCAATCAGCCCCAGCATTTT. The chain carries TRBV7-9 and TRBJ1-5, with a possible D match to TRBD1 (6 bases). CDR3 length equals 14 residues. Germline CDR1 reads SEHNR; CDR2 reads FQNEAQ (reference sequence). The germline V and J ends were trimmed by 5 bases and 3 bases, with 11 bases remaining between them.

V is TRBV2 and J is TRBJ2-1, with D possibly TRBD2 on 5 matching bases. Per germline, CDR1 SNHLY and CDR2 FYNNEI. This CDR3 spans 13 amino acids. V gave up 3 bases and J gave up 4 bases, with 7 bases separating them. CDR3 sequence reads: CASSEGGYNEQFF. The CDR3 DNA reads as TGTGCCAGCAGTGAGGGCGGGTACAATGAGCAGTTCTTC.

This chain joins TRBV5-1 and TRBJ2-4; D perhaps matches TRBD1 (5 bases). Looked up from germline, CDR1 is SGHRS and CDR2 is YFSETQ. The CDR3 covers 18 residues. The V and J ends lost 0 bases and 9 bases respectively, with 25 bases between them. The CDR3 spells CASSLAQSSPGRLGIQYF. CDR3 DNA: TGCGCCAGCAGCTTGGCACAGTCGTCGCCAGGGCGGCTTGGCATTCAGTACTTC.

Written as DNA, the CDR3 is TGTGCCAGCAGTCCGGACAGCGAGGACAATGAGCAGTTCTTC. Its protein product is CASSPDSEDNEQFF. The chain joins TRBV6-4 to TRBJ2-1, with D perhaps matching TRBD1 (6 bases). The CDR3 is 14 amino acids. V lost 5 bases, J lost 5 bases, and 13 bases lay in between. Germline assignment: CDR1 MRHNA and CDR2 SNTAGT.

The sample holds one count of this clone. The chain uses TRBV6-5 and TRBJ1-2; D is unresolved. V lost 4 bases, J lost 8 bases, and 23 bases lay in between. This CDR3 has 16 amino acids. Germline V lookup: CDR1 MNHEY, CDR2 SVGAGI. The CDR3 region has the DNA TGTGCCAGCAGTTTTCGGCCCGGGTCGGGAGGGTCGGGCTACACCTTC. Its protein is CASSFRPGSGGSGYTF.

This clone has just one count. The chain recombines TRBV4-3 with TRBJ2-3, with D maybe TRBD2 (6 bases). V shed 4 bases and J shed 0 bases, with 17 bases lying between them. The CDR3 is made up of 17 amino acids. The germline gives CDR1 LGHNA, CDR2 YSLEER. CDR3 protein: CASSRGAAGPSTDTQYF. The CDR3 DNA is TGCGCCAGCAGCCGAGGGGCTGCGGGACCTAGCACAGATACGCAGTATTTT.

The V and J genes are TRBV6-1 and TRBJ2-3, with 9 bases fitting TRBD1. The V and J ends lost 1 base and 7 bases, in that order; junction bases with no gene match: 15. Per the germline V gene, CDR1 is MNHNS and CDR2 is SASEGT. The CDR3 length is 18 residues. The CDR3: CASSEVLPTGGRYYTQYF. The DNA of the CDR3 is TGTGCCAGCAGTGAAGTCCTCCCGACAGGGGGTCGATATTATACGCAGTATTTT.